Listed here are 5 T cell receptor beta chains from one sample, sequenced in a study of blood T cell repertoires in COVID-19. Generated by immunoSEQ multiplex PCR, the TCRdb table keeps only in-frame clones and is missing some. The sample consists of 90,000 to 120,000 clones, approximately 81% of them appearing once. The sequenced sample consisted of peripheral blood. The origin of the receptors is a human donor in a cohort sampled during active COVID-19.

The V call is TRBV5-1, the J call TRBJ2-1; weak D call: TRBD2 (6 bases). The V gene lost 4 bases and the J gene lost 5 bases, with 10 bases spanning the gap. The CDR3 length is 13 residues. The germline V gene has CDR1 SGHRS and CDR2 YFSETQ. CDR3 coding DNA: TGCGCCAGCAGCGCGGGACTGAACAATGAGCAGTTCTTC. It codes for CASSAGLNNEQFF.

The V and J genes are TRBV28 and TRBJ2-2, with a possible D match to TRBD2 (5 bases). This CDR3 comprises 18 residues. From germline, CDR1 is MDHEN and CDR2 SYDVKM. Trimming stripped 6 bases from V and 3 bases from J, with 23 bases between. This CDR3 is CASSPGYGIKSDTGELFF. The CDR3 DNA is TGTGCCAGCAGCCCCGGGTACGGGATTAAATCGGACACCGGGGAGCTGTTTTTT.

This chain uses TRBV21-1 with TRBJ2-3; TRBD1, as called in the table, went unchecked against the DNA. TRBV21-1 is described as a pseudogene. CDR3 size: 15 residues. CDR3 protein: CASSKGRTTTDTQYF. The CDR3 nucleotides are TGTGCCAGCAGCAAAGGACGGACAACGACAGATACGCAGTATTTT.

V gene TRBV3-1 (or the pseudogene TRBV3-2) combines with J gene TRBJ2-1, with D tentatively TRBD2 (6 bases). CDR3 length equals 13 residues. Germline CDR1 is LGHDT and CDR2 is YNNKEL (reference sequence). V lost 2 bases, J lost 15 bases, and 17 bases lay in between. The CDR3 region is CASSQSRDSGRFF. The CDR3 nucleotides are TGTGCCAGCAGCCAATCCCGGGACTCCGGAAGGTTCTTC.

The chain employs TRBV7-2 and TRBJ1-1; D perhaps matches TRBD1 (6 bases). Germline CDR1 is SGHTA and CDR2 is FQGNSA. The V end was cut by 3 bases, the J end by 4 bases, with 6 bases between. The CDR3 is 12 residues long. The CDR3 nucleotides are TGTGCCAGCAGCTTGGGGGCCACTGAAGCTTTCTTT. Its protein product is CASSLGATEAFF.